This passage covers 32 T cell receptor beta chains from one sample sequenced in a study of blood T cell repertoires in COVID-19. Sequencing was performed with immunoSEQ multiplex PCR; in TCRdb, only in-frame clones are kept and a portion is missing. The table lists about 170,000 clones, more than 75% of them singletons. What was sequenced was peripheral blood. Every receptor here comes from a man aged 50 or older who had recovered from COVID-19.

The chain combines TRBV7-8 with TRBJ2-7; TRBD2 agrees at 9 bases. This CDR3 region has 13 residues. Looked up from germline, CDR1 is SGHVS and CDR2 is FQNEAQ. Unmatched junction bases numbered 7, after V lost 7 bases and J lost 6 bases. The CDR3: CASTVAGDTEQYF. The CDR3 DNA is TGTGCCAGCACGGTAGCGGGAGACACCGAGCAGTACTTC.

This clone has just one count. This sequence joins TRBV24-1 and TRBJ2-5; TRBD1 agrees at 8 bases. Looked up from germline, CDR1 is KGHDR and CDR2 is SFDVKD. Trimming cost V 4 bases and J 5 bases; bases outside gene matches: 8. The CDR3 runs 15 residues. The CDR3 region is CATSEPTGGRETQYF. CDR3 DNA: TGTGCCACCAGTGAGCCTACAGGGGGTCGGGAGACCCAGTACTTC.

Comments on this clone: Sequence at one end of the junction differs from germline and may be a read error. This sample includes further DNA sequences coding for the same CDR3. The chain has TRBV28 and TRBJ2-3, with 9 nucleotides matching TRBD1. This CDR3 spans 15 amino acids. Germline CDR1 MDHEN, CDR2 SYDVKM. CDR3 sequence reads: CASRGRTGGTDTQYF. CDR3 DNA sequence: TGTGCTAGCAGGGGAAGGACAGGGGGCACAGATACGCAGTATTTT. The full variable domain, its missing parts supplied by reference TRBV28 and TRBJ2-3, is DVKVTQSSRYLVKRTGEKVFLECVQDMDHENMFWYRQDPGLGLRLIYFSYDVKMKEKGDIPEGYSVSREKKERFSLILESASTNQTSMYLCASRGRTGGTDTQYFGPGTRLTVL.

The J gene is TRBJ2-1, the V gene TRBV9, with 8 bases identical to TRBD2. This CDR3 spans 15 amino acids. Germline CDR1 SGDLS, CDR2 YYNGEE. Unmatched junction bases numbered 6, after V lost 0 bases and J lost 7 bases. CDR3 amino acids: CASSVDGRARNEQFF. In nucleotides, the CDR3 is TGTGCCAGCAGCGTAGACGGGAGGGCCAGGAATGAGCAGTTCTTC.

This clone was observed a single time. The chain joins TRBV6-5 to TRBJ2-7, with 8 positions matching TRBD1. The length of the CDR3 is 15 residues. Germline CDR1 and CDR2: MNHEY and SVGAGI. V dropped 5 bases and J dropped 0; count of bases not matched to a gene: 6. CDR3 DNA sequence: TGTGCCAGCAGTCCCCGGACAGGGCGCTCCTACGAGCAGTACTTC. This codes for CASSPRTGRSYEQYF.

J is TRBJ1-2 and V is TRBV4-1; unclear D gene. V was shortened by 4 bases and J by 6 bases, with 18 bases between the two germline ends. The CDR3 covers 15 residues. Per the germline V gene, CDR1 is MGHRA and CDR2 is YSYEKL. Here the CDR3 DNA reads TGCGCCAGCAGCCCCGTGCAGGACTCGCTTGATGGCTACACCTTC. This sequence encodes CASSPVQDSLDGYTF.

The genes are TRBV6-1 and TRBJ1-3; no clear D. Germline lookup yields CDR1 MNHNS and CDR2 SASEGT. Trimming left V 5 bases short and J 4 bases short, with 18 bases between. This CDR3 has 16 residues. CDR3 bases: TGTGCCAGCAGTCAAGGACGTTCGGGGTTGGGAAACACCATATATTTT. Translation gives CASSQGRSGLGNTIYF.

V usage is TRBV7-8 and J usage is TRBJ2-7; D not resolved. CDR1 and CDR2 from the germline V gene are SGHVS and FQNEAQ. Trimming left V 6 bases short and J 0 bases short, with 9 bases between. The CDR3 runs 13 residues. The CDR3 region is CASRQHSSYEQYF. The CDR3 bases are TGTGCCAGCAGACAACACAGCTCCTACGAGCAGTACTTC.

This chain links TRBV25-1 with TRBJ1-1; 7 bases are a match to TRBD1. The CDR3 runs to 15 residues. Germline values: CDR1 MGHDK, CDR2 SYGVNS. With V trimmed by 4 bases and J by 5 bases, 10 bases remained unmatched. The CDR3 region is CASSVYRGRRTEAFF. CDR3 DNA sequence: TGTGCCAGCAGTGTATACAGGGGTAGGAGAACTGAAGCTTTCTTT. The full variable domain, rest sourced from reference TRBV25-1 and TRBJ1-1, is EADIYQTPRYLVIGTGKKITLECSQTMGHDKMYWYQQDPGMELHLIHYSYGVNSTEKGDLSSESTVSRIRTEHFPLTLESARPSHTSQYLCASSVYRGRRTEAFFGQGTRLTVV.

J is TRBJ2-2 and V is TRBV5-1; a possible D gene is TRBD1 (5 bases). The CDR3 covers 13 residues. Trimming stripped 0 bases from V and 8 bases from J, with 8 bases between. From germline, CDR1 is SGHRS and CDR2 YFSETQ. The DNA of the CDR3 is TGCGCCAGCAGCTTGGAGGGGCAGGGGGAGCTGTTTTTT. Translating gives CASSLEGQGELFF.

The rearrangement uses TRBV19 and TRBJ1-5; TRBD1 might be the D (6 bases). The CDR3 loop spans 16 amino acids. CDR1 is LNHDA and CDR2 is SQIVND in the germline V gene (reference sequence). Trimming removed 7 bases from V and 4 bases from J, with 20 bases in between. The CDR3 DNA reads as TGTGCCAGTACAGACCCCCCCGGGACACTTAATCAGCCCCAGCATTTT. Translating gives CASTDPPGTLNQPQHF. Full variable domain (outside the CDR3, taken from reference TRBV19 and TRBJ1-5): DGGITQSPKYLFRKEGQNVTLSCEQNLNHDAMYWYRQDPGQGLRLIYYSQIVNDFQKGDIAEGYSVSREKKESFPLTVTSAQKNPTAFYLCASTDPPGTLNQPQHFGDGTRLSIL.

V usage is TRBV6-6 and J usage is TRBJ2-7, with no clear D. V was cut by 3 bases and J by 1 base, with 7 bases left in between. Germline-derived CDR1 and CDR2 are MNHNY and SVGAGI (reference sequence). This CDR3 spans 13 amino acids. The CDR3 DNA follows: TGTGCCAGCAGTTATGCACAGTCCTACGAGCAGTACTTC. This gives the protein CASSYAQSYEQYF.

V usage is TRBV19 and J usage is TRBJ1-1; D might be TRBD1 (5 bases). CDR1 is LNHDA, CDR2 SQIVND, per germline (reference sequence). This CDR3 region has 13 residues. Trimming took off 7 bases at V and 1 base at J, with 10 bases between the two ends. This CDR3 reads CASTTTANTEAFF. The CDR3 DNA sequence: TGTGCCAGTACCACGACAGCGAACACTGAAGCTTTCTTT.

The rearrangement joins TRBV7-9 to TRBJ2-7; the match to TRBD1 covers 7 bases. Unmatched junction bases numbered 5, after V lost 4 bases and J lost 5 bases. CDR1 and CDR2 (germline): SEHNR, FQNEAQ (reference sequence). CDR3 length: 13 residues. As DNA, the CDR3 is TGTGCCAGCAGCTCAACAGGGGTCCACGAGCAGTACTTC. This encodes CASSSTGVHEQYF.

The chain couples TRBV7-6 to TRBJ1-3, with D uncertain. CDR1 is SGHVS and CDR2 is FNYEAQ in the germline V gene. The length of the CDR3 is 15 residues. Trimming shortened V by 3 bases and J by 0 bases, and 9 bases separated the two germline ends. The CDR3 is CASSLAQDSGNTIYF. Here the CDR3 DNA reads TGTGCCAGCAGCTTGGCTCAGGACTCTGGAAACACCATATATTTT.

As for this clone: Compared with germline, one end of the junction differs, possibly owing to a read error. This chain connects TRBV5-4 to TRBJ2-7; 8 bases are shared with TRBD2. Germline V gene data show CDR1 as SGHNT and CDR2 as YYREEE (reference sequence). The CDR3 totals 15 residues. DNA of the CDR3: TGTGCCAGCAGCTTCTTTGGACTAGCACCCTACGGGCAGTACTTC. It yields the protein CASSFFGLAPYGQYF.

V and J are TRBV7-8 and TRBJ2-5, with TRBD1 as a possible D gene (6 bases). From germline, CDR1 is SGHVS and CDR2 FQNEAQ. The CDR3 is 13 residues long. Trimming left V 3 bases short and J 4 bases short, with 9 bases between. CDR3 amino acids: CASSFIQGETQYF. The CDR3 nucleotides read TGTGCCAGCAGCTTCATACAGGGAGAGACCCAGTACTTC.

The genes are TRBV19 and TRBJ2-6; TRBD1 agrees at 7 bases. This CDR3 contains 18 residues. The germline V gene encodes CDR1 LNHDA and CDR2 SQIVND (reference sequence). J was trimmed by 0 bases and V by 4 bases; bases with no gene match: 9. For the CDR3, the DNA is TGTGCCAGTAGTACCCACAGGGGTGGGAGCTCTGGGGCCAACGTCCTGACTTTC. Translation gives CASSTHRGGSSGANVLTF. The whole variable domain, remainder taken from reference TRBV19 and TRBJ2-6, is DGGITQSPKYLFRKEGQNVTLSCEQNLNHDAMYWYRQDPGQGLRLIYYSQIVNDFQKGDIAEGYSVSREKKESFPLTVTSAQKNPTAFYLCASSTHRGGSSGANVLTFGAGSRLTVL.

For the CDR3, the DNA is TGCGCCAGCAGCCCCTCCGGTGGCGGGGTGGGGACCTACACAGATACGCAGTATTTT. Amino acids: CASSPSGGGVGTYTDTQYF. V is TRBV4-1 and J is TRBJ2-3, with D possibly matching TRBD2 (6 bases). Per the germline V gene, CDR1 is MGHRA and CDR2 is YSYEKL. The germline V and J ends were trimmed by 4 bases and 2 bases, with 25 bases remaining between them. The CDR3 is 19 amino acids.

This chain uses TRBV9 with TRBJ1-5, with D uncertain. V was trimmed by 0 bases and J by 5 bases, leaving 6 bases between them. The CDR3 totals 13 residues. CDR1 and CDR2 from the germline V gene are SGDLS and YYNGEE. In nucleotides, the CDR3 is TGTGCCAGCAGCGTAGGGTCGGATCAGCCCCAGCATTTT. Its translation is CASSVGSDQPQHF.

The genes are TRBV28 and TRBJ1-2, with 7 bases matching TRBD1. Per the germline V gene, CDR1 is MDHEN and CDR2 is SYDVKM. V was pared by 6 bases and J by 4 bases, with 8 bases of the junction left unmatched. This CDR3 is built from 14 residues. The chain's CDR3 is CASRLGGVGYGYTF. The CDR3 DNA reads TGTGCCAGCAGACTAGGGGGCGTAGGCTATGGCTACACCTTC.

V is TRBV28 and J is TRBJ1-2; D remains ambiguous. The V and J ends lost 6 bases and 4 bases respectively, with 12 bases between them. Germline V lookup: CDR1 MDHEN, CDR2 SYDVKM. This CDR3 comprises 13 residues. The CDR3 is CASSEGFGYGYTF. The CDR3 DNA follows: TGTGCCAGCAGCGAGGGTTTCGGCTATGGCTACACCTTC.

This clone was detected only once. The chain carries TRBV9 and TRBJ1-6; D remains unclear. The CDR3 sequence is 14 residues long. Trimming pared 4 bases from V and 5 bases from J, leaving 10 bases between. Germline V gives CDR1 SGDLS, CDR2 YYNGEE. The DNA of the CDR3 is TGTGCCAGCAGCCCTGGTCGGGATAATTCACCCCTCCACTTT. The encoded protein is CASSPGRDNSPLHF.

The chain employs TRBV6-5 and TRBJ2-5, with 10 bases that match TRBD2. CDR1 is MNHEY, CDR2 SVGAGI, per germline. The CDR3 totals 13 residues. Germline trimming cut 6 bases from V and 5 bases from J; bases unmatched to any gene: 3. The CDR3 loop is CASRMTSGETQYF. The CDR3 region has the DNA TGTGCCAGCAGGATGACTAGCGGGGAGACCCAGTACTTC.

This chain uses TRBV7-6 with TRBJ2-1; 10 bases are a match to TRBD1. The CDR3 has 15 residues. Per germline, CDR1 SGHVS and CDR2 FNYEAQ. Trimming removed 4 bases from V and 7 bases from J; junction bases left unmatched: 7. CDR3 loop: CASSSGGTGVNEQFF. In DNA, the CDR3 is TGTGCCAGCAGCTCGGGGGGGACAGGGGTAAATGAGCAGTTCTTC.

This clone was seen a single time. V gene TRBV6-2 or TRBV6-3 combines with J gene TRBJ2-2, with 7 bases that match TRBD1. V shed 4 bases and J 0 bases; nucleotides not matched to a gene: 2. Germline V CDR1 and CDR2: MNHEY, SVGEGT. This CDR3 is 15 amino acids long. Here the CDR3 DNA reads TGTGCCAGCAGTTTACAGGGGCCGAACACCGGGGAGCTGTTTTTT. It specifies CASSLQGPNTGELFF.

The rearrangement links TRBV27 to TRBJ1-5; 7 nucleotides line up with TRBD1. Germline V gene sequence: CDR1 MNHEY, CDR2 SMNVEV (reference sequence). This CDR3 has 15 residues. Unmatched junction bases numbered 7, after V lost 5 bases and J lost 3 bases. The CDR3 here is CASSPKTGINQPQHF. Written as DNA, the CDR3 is TGTGCCAGCAGTCCTAAGACAGGGATCAATCAGCCCCAGCATTTT.

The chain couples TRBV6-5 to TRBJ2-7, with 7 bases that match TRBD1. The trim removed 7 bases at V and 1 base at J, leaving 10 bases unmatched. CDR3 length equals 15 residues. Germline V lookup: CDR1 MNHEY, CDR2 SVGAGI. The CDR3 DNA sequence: TGTGCCAGCACACTCACCCAGGGGGTTTCCTACGAGCAGTACTTC. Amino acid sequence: CASTLTQGVSYEQYF.

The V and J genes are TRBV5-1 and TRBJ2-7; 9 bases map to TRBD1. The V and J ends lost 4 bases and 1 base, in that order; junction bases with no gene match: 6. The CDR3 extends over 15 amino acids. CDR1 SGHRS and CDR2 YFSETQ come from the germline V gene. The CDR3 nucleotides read TGCGCCAGCAGCAACCTGGACAGGGGTTCCTACGAGCAGTACTTC. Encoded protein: CASSNLDRGSYEQYF. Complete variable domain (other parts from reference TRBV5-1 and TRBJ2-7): KAGVTQTPRYLIKTRGQQVTLSCSPISGHRSVSWYQQTPGQGLQFLFEYFSETQRNKGNFPGRFSGRQFSNSRSEMNVSTLELGDSALYLCASSNLDRGSYEQYFGPGTRLTVT.

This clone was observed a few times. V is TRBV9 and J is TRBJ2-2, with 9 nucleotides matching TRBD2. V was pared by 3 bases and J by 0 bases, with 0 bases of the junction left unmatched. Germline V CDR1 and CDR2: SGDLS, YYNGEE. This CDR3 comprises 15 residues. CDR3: CASSASGANTGELFF. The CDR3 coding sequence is TGTGCCAGCAGCGCTAGCGGGGCGAACACCGGGGAGCTGTTTTTT.

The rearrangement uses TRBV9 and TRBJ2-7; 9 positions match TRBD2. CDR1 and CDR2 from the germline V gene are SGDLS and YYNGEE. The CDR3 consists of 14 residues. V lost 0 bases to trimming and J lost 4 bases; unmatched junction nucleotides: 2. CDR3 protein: CASSVGSGRYEQYF. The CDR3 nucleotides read TGTGCCAGCAGCGTAGGGAGCGGGAGGTACGAGCAGTACTTC.

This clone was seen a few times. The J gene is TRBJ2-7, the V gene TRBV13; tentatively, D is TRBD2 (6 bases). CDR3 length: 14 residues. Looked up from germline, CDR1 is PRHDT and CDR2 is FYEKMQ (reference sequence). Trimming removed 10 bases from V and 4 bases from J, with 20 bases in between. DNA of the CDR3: TGTGCCATTTTCGGGGGTCTTGCGGAATACGAGCAGTACTTC. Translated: CAIFGGLAEYEQYF. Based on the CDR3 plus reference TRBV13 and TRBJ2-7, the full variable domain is AAGVIQSPRHLIKEKRETATLKCYPIPRHDTVYWYQQGPGQDPQFLISFYEKMQSDKGSIPDRFSAQQFSDYHSELNMSSLELGDSALYFCAIFGGLAEYEQYFGPGTRLTVT.